The 26 T cell receptor beta chains below were found in one sample sequenced in a study of blood T cell repertoires in COVID-19 (dated by TCRdb to 2020 to 2021). The library was produced with the immunoSEQ multiplex PCR assay. Held by TCRdb, this immuneACCESS table contains in-frame sequences only and omits some clones. Under half of the omission traces to an unresolved V gene where checked; the cause of the rest is unknown. This sample has some 230,000 clones in its table, and approximately 83% of those were observed once. The ten largest clones represent 2% to 2.5% of the sample. Specimen: peripheral blood. Receptors originate from a woman aged 60-75 years with acute or convalescent COVID-19.

Only a few counts were recorded for this clone. The chain uses TRBV12-3 or TRBV12-4 and TRBJ1-5, with D unresolved. The V end lost 5 bases, the J end lost 7 bases, and 9 bases lay between the germline ends. This CDR3 has 12 residues. CDR3 sequence reads: CASSRQRQPQHF. CDR3 nucleotide sequence: TGTGCCAGCAGTAGACAAAGGCAGCCCCAGCATTTT.

This rearrangement joins TRBV30 to TRBJ2-3; no firm D call. This CDR3 is 15 amino acids long. V lost 0 bases and J 4 bases, leaving 14 bases between the germline ends. Per the germline V gene, CDR1 is GTSNPN and CDR2 is SVGIG (reference sequence). Written as DNA, the CDR3 is TGTGCCTGGAGTGTATTGGCTCCCGGGTCAGATACGCAGTATTTT. Protein: CAWSVLAPGSDTQYF.

V usage is TRBV4-1 and J usage is TRBJ2-1; the match to TRBD2 covers 7 bases. This CDR3 comprises 15 residues. Per the germline V gene, CDR1 is MGHRA and CDR2 is YSYEKL. The V segment lost 4 bases and the J segment 1 base; nucleotides outside the gene matches: 4. CDR3 protein: CASSPSGGSYNEQFF. DNA for the CDR3: TGCGCCAGCAGCCCCTCCGGGGGGTCCTACAATGAGCAGTTCTTC.

This rearrangement joins TRBV5-1 to TRBJ2-1; maybe TRBD2 (5 bases). CDR3 length: 16 residues. With 6 bases removed from V and 2 bases from J, the gap between germline ends came to 18 bases. Germline CDR1 is SGHRS and CDR2 is YFSETQ. CDR3 coding DNA: TGCGCCAGCAACCTCCGGGGATTTGACGCCTACAATGAGCAGTTCTTC. Protein sequence: CASNLRGFDAYNEQFF.

This clone was counted between two and nine times. The CDR3, as DNA: TGTGCCAGTGGTCGACAGATGAACACTGAAGCTTTCTTT. This sequence encodes CASGRQMNTEAFF. V is TRBV19 and J is TRBJ1-1, with D perhaps matching TRBD1 (5 bases). Germline lookup yields CDR1 LNHDA and CDR2 SQIVND (reference sequence). V was clipped by 8 bases and J by 0 bases, with 10 bases between them. CDR3 length: 13 amino acids. The variable domain in full, with the rest retrieved from reference TRBV19 and TRBJ1-1, is DGGITQSPKYLFRKEGQNVTLSCEQNLNHDAMYWYRQDPGQGLRLIYYSQIVNDFQKGDIAEGYSVSREKKESFPLTVTSAQKNPTAFYLCASGRQMNTEAFFGQGTRLTVV.

This clone was counted a few times. The chain joins TRBV18 to TRBJ1-1; D gene unclear. CDR1 is KGHSH, CDR2 LQKENI, per germline. The CDR3 has 14 amino acids. V lost 0 bases to trimming and J lost 7 bases, with 12 bases between them. The CDR3 sequence is CASSPPLKRGEAFF. The CDR3 DNA follows: TGTGCCAGCTCACCACCGTTAAAACGGGGTGAAGCTTTCTTT.

The rearrangement links TRBV29-1 to TRBJ2-7, with 12 positions matching TRBD1. Per the germline V gene, CDR1 is SQVTM and CDR2 is ANQGSEA. The CDR3 has 13 residues. Trimming took 7 bases from V and 5 from J; bases not matched to a gene: 6. The CDR3 DNA reads TGCAGCGCCGGGGGACAGGGGGCCCACGAGCAGTACTTC. It translates to CSAGGQGAHEQYF.

Only a few counts were recorded for this clone. This chain links TRBV5-4 with TRBJ2-7, with D tentatively TRBD1 (5 bases). The CDR3 consists of 13 residues. V gave up 1 base and J gave up 5 bases, with 10 bases separating them. Germline V gene sequence: CDR1 SGHNT, CDR2 YYREEE (reference sequence). This CDR3 reads CASSLQGRDEQYF. For the CDR3, the DNA is TGTGCCAGCAGCTTGCAGGGTCGGGACGAGCAGTACTTC.

The chain links TRBV19 to TRBJ1-2; tentatively, D is TRBD1 (5 bases). Germline CDR1 and CDR2: LNHDA and SQIVND (reference sequence). Trimming left V 8 bases short and J 2 bases short, with 15 bases between. CDR3 length: 14 residues. The CDR3 here is CASHIQGVNYGYTF. The CDR3 DNA is TGTGCCAGTCATATACAAGGGGTCAACTATGGCTACACCTTC.

This clone appeared a few times. The genes are TRBV19 and TRBJ1-5, with D unclear. The V end was cut by 7 bases, the J end by 5 bases, with 15 bases between. Germline CDR1 and CDR2: LNHDA and SQIVND (reference sequence). This CDR3 has 14 residues. The CDR3 sequence: CASTPEAVYQPQHF. CDR3 nucleotides: TGTGCCAGTACCCCGGAGGCAGTATATCAGCCCCAGCATTTT.

This clone turned up a few times. This rearrangement joins TRBV4-3 to TRBJ1-4; tentatively, D is TRBD1 (6 bases). V lost 1 base, J lost 6 bases, and 12 bases lay in between. This CDR3 comprises 15 residues. Germline assignment: CDR1 LGHNA and CDR2 YSLEER. The CDR3 DNA sequence: TGCGCCAGCAGCCAAGGGGGGCAGGGGCATGAAAAACTGTTTTTT. Translation gives CASSQGGQGHEKLFF.

The chain has TRBV5-5 and TRBJ1-6; weak D call: TRBD1 (6 bases). The CDR3 runs to 15 residues. Trimming took off 4 bases at V and 9 bases at J, with 17 bases between the two ends. Per the germline V gene, CDR1 is SGHKS and CDR2 is YYEKEE (reference sequence). The CDR3 nucleotides are TGTGCCAGCAGCCAACCCGGGACACAGAGTTCACCCCTCCACTTT. Translating it yields CASSQPGTQSSPLHF.

The chain employs TRBV19 and TRBJ1-1; 7 bases match TRBD1. In germline, CDR1 is LNHDA, CDR2 SQIVND (reference sequence). The CDR3 is made up of 14 amino acids. V was pared by 7 bases and J by 1 base, with 6 bases of the junction left unmatched. CDR3 coding DNA: TGTGCCAGTACGGCAGGGGGAGGGAACACTGAAGCTTTCTTT. Translation: CASTAGGGNTEAFF.

Comment on this clone: Other DNA sequences in the sample encode the same CDR3. This chain joins TRBV6-5 and TRBJ1-5, with D unclear. Germline-derived CDR1 and CDR2 are MNHEY and SVGAGI. Between the trimmed V and J ends, which lost 8 bases and 0 bases, there was a span of 5 bases. The CDR3 runs 12 residues. CDR3 protein: CASRYSNQPQHF. The CDR3 nucleotides are TGTGCCAGCCGGTATAGCAATCAGCCCCAGCATTTT.

The V gene is TRBV12-3 or TRBV12-4, the J gene TRBJ2-2; D is uncertain. This CDR3 has 13 amino acids. Trimming cost V 5 bases and J 6 bases, with 10 bases left between them. Here the CDR3 DNA reads TGTGCCAGCAGTCTCAGCCGGGCCGGGGAGCTGTTTTTT. Translating it yields CASSLSRAGELFF.

V usage is TRBV5-4 and J usage is TRBJ1-2, with 9 nucleotides matching TRBD1. CDR3 length: 15 residues. The J segment lost 7 bases and the V segment lost 0 bases, leaving 7 bases of the junction unmatched. Germline CDR1 is SGHNT and CDR2 is YYREEE (reference sequence). CDR3 in DNA: TGTGCCAGCAGCTTGGCCGGGACAGGGTCTGGTGGCTACACCTTC. This sequence encodes CASSLAGTGSGGYTF.

The chain recombines TRBV4-1 with TRBJ2-2; D is uncertain. Germline V gene lookup returns CDR1 MGHRA and CDR2 YSYEKL. The CDR3 runs to 14 residues. Trimming shortened V by 7 bases and J by 1 base, and 10 bases separated the two germline ends. CDR3 sequence reads: CASTNGENTGELFF. In DNA, the CDR3 is TGCGCCAGCACCAATGGAGAGAACACCGGGGAGCTGTTTTTT.

V gene TRBV27 combines with J gene TRBJ1-2; D is perhaps TRBD1 (6 bases). CDR1 is MNHEY and CDR2 is SMNVEV in the germline V gene (reference sequence). The germline V and J ends were trimmed by 0 bases and 8 bases, with 19 bases remaining between them. The CDR3 is made up of 16 amino acids. The CDR3 here is CASSLSGLGAGEGYTF. The CDR3 region has the DNA TGTGCCAGCAGTTTATCGGGGCTGGGGGCGGGAGAGGGCTACACCTTC.

Remarks on this clone: At one end the junction does not follow the germline gene, possibly because of a read error. V is TRBV4-1 and J is TRBJ1-4; D may be TRBD1 (6 bases). Germline values: CDR1 MGHRA, CDR2 YSYEKL. This CDR3 comprises 16 residues. CDR3: CASSQGAARGNEKLFF. As DNA, the CDR3 is TGCGCCAGCAGTCAAGGGGCGGCCAGGGGCAATGAAAAACTGTTTTTT.

This chain joins TRBV5-6 and TRBJ1-2; possibly TRBD1 for D (6 bases). Germline V gives CDR1 SGHDT, CDR2 YYEEEE. The CDR3 extends over 14 amino acids. The ends were cut back, 4 bases at V and 2 bases at J, with 12 bases in the middle. The CDR3 spells CASSLRGLNYGYTF. The CDR3 DNA reads as TGTGCCAGCAGCCTCAGGGGTCTAAACTATGGCTACACCTTC.

This CDR3 is CAITDGTATGELFF. CDR3 in DNA: TGTGCCATCACCGACGGGACTGCCACCGGGGAGCTGTTTTTT. The chain couples TRBV10-3 to TRBJ2-2; D may be TRBD2 (6 bases). Germline-derived CDR1 and CDR2 are ENHRY and SYGVKD. The V end was cut by 7 bases, the J end by 4 bases, with 13 bases between. This CDR3 spans 14 amino acids.

In its sample, this clone was seen a few times. This chain uses TRBV9 with TRBJ2-1; tentatively, D is TRBD1 (5 bases). The CDR3 has 12 residues. V shed 3 bases and J shed 9 bases, with 10 bases lying between them. The germline V gene encodes CDR1 SGDLS and CDR2 YYNGEE. The CDR3 DNA reads as TGTGCCAGCAGCGGCTGGACATCTGAGCAGTTCTTC. Translation: CASSGWTSEQFF.

In its sample, this clone was seen once. The chain joins TRBV11-1 to TRBJ1-1, with no clear D. Germline V gene data show CDR1 as SGHAT and CDR2 as FQDESV (reference sequence). The CDR3 covers 13 residues. The germline V and J ends were trimmed by 3 bases and 5 bases, with 10 bases remaining between them. The CDR3, as DNA: TGTGCCAGCAGCTTGGCAGGTGAGACTGAAGCTTTCTTT. Amino acids: CASSLAGETEAFF. The full variable domain, rest sourced from reference TRBV11-1 and TRBJ1-1, is EAEVAQSPRYKITEKSQAVAFWCDPISGHATLYWYRQILGQGPELLVQFQDESVVDDSQLPKDRFSAERLKGVDSTLKIQPAELGDSAMYLCASSLAGETEAFFGQGTRLTVV.

The gene calls are TRBV7-6 and TRBJ2-5, with TRBD2 matching over 9 bases. CDR1 is SGHVS, CDR2 FNYEAQ, per germline. V lost 3 bases to trimming and J lost 4 bases; unmatched junction nucleotides: 12. The CDR3 is 17 amino acids. As DNA, the CDR3 is TGTGCCAGCAGCTTCATAGTAGCGGGGGCGCCGGGAGAGACCCAGTACTTC. Residues: CASSFIVAGAPGETQYF.

The chain joins TRBV2 to TRBJ1-2; 9 bases are a match to TRBD1. J was trimmed by 5 bases and V by 6 bases; bases with no gene match: 10. From germline, CDR1 is SNHLY and CDR2 FYNNEI. The CDR3 extends over 15 amino acids. The CDR3 nucleotides read TGTGCCAGCAGCCCGACAGGGGGTACATCTTATGGCTACACCTTC. Amino acids: CASSPTGGTSYGYTF.

V usage is TRBV25-1 and J usage is TRBJ1-2; weak D call: TRBD1 (6 bases). Germline values: CDR1 MGHDK, CDR2 SYGVNS. Deletions cut 1 base from V and 3 bases from J, with 9 bases between. The CDR3 is made up of 14 amino acids. This chain's CDR3 is CASSESGGHYGYTF. CDR3 DNA sequence: TGTGCCAGCAGTGAATCGGGGGGCCACTATGGCTACACCTTC.